Each of the 28 T cell receptor beta chains below was sequenced from the same sample in a study of CD8 T cells in Susac syndrome. Random hexamers served to reverse transcribe roughly 0.5 to 1 ug RNA. A single record per CDR3 protein comes from TCRdb applying MiXCR to the immunoSEQ multiplex PCR reads. This sample has 160,000 or so distinct CDR3 sequences, with around 94% found just once. Material for sequencing was CD4+ T cells from PBMCs. The receptors originated from a human donor with Susac syndrome.

J is TRBJ2-5 and V is TRBV20-1, with 9 bases matching TRBD2. Germline V gene data show CDR1 as DFQATT and CDR2 as SNEGSKA (reference sequence). J was trimmed by 2 bases and V by 4 bases; bases with no gene match: 8. The CDR3 runs to 15 residues. The CDR3 loop reads CSATQGRGGQETQYF. CDR3 sequence (DNA): TGCAGTGCTACCCAGGGGCGGGGGGGTCAAGAGACCCAGTACTTC.

The chain uses TRBV7-9 and TRBJ1-3, with unresolved D. Trimming shortened V by 7 bases and J by 2 bases, and 6 bases separated the two germline ends. In germline, CDR1 is SEHNR, CDR2 FQNEAQ (reference sequence). The CDR3 has 12 amino acids. The CDR3 here is CASKYAGNTIYF. CDR3 nucleotides: TGTGCCAGCAAGTACGCTGGAAACACCATATATTTT.

A single count supports this clonotype. The chain carries TRBV5-1 and TRBJ1-1; 9 nucleotides match TRBD1. J was trimmed by 5 bases and V by 5 bases; bases with no gene match: 4. The CDR3 extends over 13 amino acids. Germline loops: CDR1 SGHRS, CDR2 YFSETQ. As DNA, the CDR3 is TGCGCCAGCAGTTGGACAGGGGTAACTGAAGCTTTCTTT. This gives the protein CASSWTGVTEAFF.

This chain connects TRBV20-1 to TRBJ2-7; 10 nucleotides line up with TRBD1. Germline V gene lookup returns CDR1 DFQATT and CDR2 SNEGSKA (reference sequence). V lost 6 bases to trimming and J lost 1 base; unmatched junction nucleotides: 3. The CDR3 is 13 residues long. The CDR3 protein is CSAGQGRSYEQYF. CDR3 sequence (DNA): TGCAGTGCGGGACAGGGGCGTTCCTACGAGCAGTACTTC.

This clonotype has a single count. The CDR3 reads CATSRVGAVTFQYF. The DNA for the CDR3 is TGTGCCACCAGCAGAGTAGGGGCGGTCACCTTTCAGTACTTC. This chain uses TRBV15 with TRBJ2-4, with D possibly matching TRBD1 (5 bases). This CDR3 has 14 residues. Per germline, CDR1 LNHNV and CDR2 YYDKDF (reference sequence). The V and J ends lost 1 base and 11 bases respectively, with 15 bases between them.

The chain couples TRBV9 to TRBJ1-6; D is ambiguous. Between the trimmed V and J ends, which lost 4 bases and 8 bases, there was a span of 7 bases. The CDR3 covers 12 residues. CDR1 is SGDLS and CDR2 is YYNGEE in the germline V gene. CDR3 loop: CASSSLDSPLHF. CDR3 sequence (DNA): TGTGCCAGCAGCTCCCTAGATTCACCCCTCCACTTT.

This clonotype was recorded only once. The gene calls are TRBV29-1 and TRBJ2-1, with D possibly matching TRBD2 (6 bases). Germline assignment: CDR1 SQVTM and CDR2 ANQGSEA. The CDR3 covers 15 residues. V lost 2 bases and J 7 bases, leaving 18 bases between the germline ends. The CDR3 region is CSVELGRGPWNEQFF. DNA for the CDR3: TGCAGCGTTGAATTGGGGCGGGGCCCTTGGAATGAGCAGTTCTTC.

V and J are TRBV4-1 and TRBJ2-5; D is perhaps TRBD1 (6 bases). The CDR3 covers 14 residues. Germline V gives CDR1 MGHRA, CDR2 YSYEKL. Trimming took off 3 bases at V and 2 bases at J, with 10 bases between the two ends. The CDR3 coding sequence is TGCGCCAGCAGCCAGGAGGACAGACAAGAGACCCAGTACTTC. Its translation: CASSQEDRQETQYF.

The chain uses TRBV30 and TRBJ2-5; D not certain. The CDR3 is 12 amino acids. V was trimmed by 3 bases and J by 3 bases, leaving 8 bases between them. CDR1 and CDR2 (germline): GTSNPN, SVGIG (reference sequence). The CDR3 loop is CAWRTFEETQYF. CDR3 bases: TGTGCCTGGAGGACCTTTGAAGAGACCCAGTACTTC. The whole variable domain, remainder taken from reference TRBV30 and TRBJ2-5, is SQTIHQWPATLVQPVGSPLSLECTVEGTSNPNLYWYRQAAGRGLQLLFYSVGIGQISSEVPQNLSASRPQDRQFILSSKKLLLSDSGFYLCAWRTFEETQYFGPGTRLLVL.

The chain joins TRBV10-3 to TRBJ2-7, with 8 bases aligning to TRBD1. V lost 4 bases and J lost 6; bases outside the gene matches: 5. The CDR3 covers 13 residues. The germline gives CDR1 ENHRY, CDR2 SYGVKD. CDR3: CAISGADRGEQYF. The CDR3 DNA reads as TGTGCCATCAGTGGCGCAGACAGGGGCGAGCAGTACTTC.

The V gene is TRBV5-6, the J gene TRBJ1-1; the D is unclear. CDR1 and CDR2 from the germline V gene are SGHDT and YYEEEE. Trimming removed 0 bases from V and 7 bases from J, with 7 bases in between. The length of the CDR3 is 12 residues. The CDR3 reads CASSLAGYEAFF. The CDR3 DNA sequence: TGTGCCAGCAGCTTGGCAGGCTATGAAGCTTTCTTT.

The chain joins TRBV29-1 to TRBJ2-1; 7 bases fit TRBD1. This CDR3 has 15 residues. V trimming: 6 bases; J trimming: 7 bases; junction bases outside the gene matches: 15. Per germline, CDR1 SQVTM and CDR2 ANQGSEA. DNA of the CDR3: TGCAGCGTGGGGCGACAGGGAAGGGTGGGGAATGAGCAGTTCTTC. This gives the protein CSVGRQGRVGNEQFF.

This sequence joins TRBV19 and TRBJ2-5; a weak D match, TRBD1 (6 bases). The CDR3 is made up of 15 amino acids. CDR1 is LNHDA, CDR2 SQIVND, per germline (reference sequence). The V end was cut by 4 bases, the J end by 1 base, with 13 bases between. CDR3 loop: CASSTFDRSQETQYF. CDR3 DNA sequence: TGTGCCAGTAGTACATTCGACAGGAGCCAAGAGACCCAGTACTTC.

This clonotype was counted once. The chain carries TRBV20-1 and TRBJ1-2; unclear D gene. There are 14 residues in the CDR3. Trimming pared 0 bases from V and 6 bases from J, leaving 14 bases between. Germline loops: CDR1 DFQATT, CDR2 SNEGSKA (reference sequence). CDR3 nucleotide sequence: TGCAGTGCTAGAGATCGGGGAGATGGAGATGGCTACACCTTC. It codes for CSARDRGDGDGYTF.

The chain carries TRBV5-1 and TRBJ2-1, with TRBD2 matching over 14 bases. The CDR3 length is 17 residues. The trim removed 0 bases at V and 4 bases at J, leaving 3 bases unmatched. Germline assignment: CDR1 SGHRS and CDR2 YFSETQ. This CDR3 reads CASSLGLAGGLYNEQFF. In nucleotides, the CDR3 is TGCGCCAGCAGCTTGGGACTAGCGGGGGGGCTTTACAATGAGCAGTTCTTC.

This chain uses TRBV29-1 with TRBJ2-7, with 7 bases lining up with TRBD2. Germline V lookup: CDR1 SQVTM, CDR2 ANQGSEA. Trimming cost V 6 bases and J 2 bases; bases outside gene matches: 7. This CDR3 contains 13 residues. This CDR3 is CSVKRGTTYEQYF. The DNA of the CDR3 is TGCAGCGTAAAGCGGGGCACAACCTACGAGCAGTACTTC.

V gene TRBV18 combines with J gene TRBJ2-7; TRBD2 matches at 7 bases. Germline V lookup: CDR1 KGHSH, CDR2 LQKENI. V lost 4 bases to trimming and J lost 4 bases; unmatched junction nucleotides: 4. The CDR3 runs 13 residues. CDR3 DNA sequence: TGTGCCAGCTCACGGGGGGGTCAGTACGAGCAGTACTTC. Protein product: CASSRGGQYEQYF.

V usage is TRBV30 and J usage is TRBJ2-2; D perhaps matches TRBD1 (5 bases). Germline V gene sequence: CDR1 GTSNPN, CDR2 SVGIG (reference sequence). V shed 6 bases and J shed 7 bases, with 15 bases lying between them. The CDR3 is made up of 13 amino acids. CDR3 sequence (DNA): TGTGCCTGTACATGGCAGGGCTTCGGGGAGCTGTTTTTT. Its protein product is CACTWQGFGELFF.

The chain links TRBV4-1 to TRBJ2-6, with D possibly being TRBD1 (5 bases). The CDR3 runs 18 residues. Germline assignment: CDR1 MGHRA and CDR2 YSYEKL. V was clipped by 4 bases and J by 0 bases, with 16 bases between them. The DNA for the CDR3 is TGCGCCAGCAGCCCTCAGCAGGGCTTCAGCTCTGGGGCCAACGTCCTGACTTTC. Translated: CASSPQQGFSSGANVLTF.

This rearrangement joins TRBV13 to TRBJ2-7, with 16 bases fitting TRBD2. This CDR3 has 17 residues. The V gene end was trimmed by 5 bases and the J gene end by 1 base; junction bases not matched to a gene: 5. In germline, CDR1 is PRHDT, CDR2 FYEKMQ (reference sequence). The DNA for the CDR3 is TGTGCCAGCAGCACAGGGGGACTAGCGGGGGGGTCCTACGAGCAGTACTTC. It is translated as CASSTGGLAGGSYEQYF.

About this clonotype: Sequence at one end of the junction differs from germline and may be a read error. The chain carries TRBV29-1 and TRBJ2-1; 11 nucleotides match TRBD1. The V gene's germline CDR1 is SQVTM and CDR2 ANQGSEA. This CDR3 spans 15 amino acids. CDR3 nucleotide sequence: TGCAGCGTAGAAGGACAGGGGGCCCACTACAATGAGCAGTTCTTC. Translating gives CSVEGQGAHYNEQFF.

This rearrangement joins TRBV12-3 or TRBV12-4 to TRBJ2-2; tentatively, D is TRBD1 (5 bases). This CDR3 spans 15 amino acids. The germline V and J ends were trimmed by 5 bases and 6 bases, with 16 bases remaining between them. This chain's CDR3 is CASSQRAGFPGELFF. In DNA, the CDR3 is TGTGCCAGCAGTCAACGGGCAGGGTTCCCCGGGGAGCTGTTTTTT.

V gene TRBV7-8 combines with J gene TRBJ1-3; D unclear. This CDR3 has 14 amino acids. Germline V gives CDR1 SGHVS, CDR2 FQNEAQ. V lost 5 bases and J lost 4, with 12 bases in between. CDR3 DNA sequence: TGTGCCAGCAGCCCCAATATCCTCGGAAACACCATATATTTT. This gives the protein CASSPNILGNTIYF.

The chain employs TRBV20-1 and TRBJ2-1, with D possibly being TRBD2 (5 bases). Germline CDR1 is DFQATT and CDR2 is SNEGSKA (reference sequence). The ends were cut back, 3 bases at V and 5 bases at J, with 17 bases in the middle. CDR3 size: 15 residues. CDR3 DNA sequence: TGCAGTGCTAGCCCTATGGCGGGCGGCCACAATGAGCAGTTCTTC. Translating it yields CSASPMAGGHNEQFF.

V and J are TRBV5-1 and TRBJ2-7, with 12 positions matching TRBD1. The CDR3 sequence is 15 residues long. V shed 1 base, J shed 4 bases, and the junction held 3 bases outside the gene matches. CDR1 SGHRS and CDR2 YFSETQ come from the germline V gene. The CDR3 DNA reads as TGCGCCAGCAGCTTGAGGGGACAGGGGGCGTACGAGCAGTACTTC. Protein sequence: CASSLRGQGAYEQYF.

The chain recombines TRBV20-1 with TRBJ2-1, with 10 positions matching TRBD2. There are 15 residues in the CDR3. Losses at the gene ends were 6 bases for V and 8 bases for J; bases not matched to a gene: 13. Germline V gene data show CDR1 as DFQATT and CDR2 as SNEGSKA (reference sequence). CDR3 amino acids: CSAVEVAGGRDEQFF. The CDR3 bases are TGCAGTGCCGTCGAGGTAGCGGGGGGTAGAGATGAGCAGTTCTTC.

J is TRBJ2-2 and V is TRBV4-1, with D possibly matching TRBD1 (6 bases). This CDR3 is 16 amino acids long. The V end was cut by 4 bases, the J end by 4 bases, with 16 bases between. Germline CDR1 and CDR2: MGHRA and YSYEKL. The DNA of the CDR3 is TGCGCCAGCAGCCTGTATCAGGGGCTCGGCACCGGGGAGCTGTTTTTT. Its protein is CASSLYQGLGTGELFF.

The chain links TRBV20-1 to TRBJ1-2; D is ambiguous. With 1 base removed from V and 4 bases from J, the gap between germline ends came to 13 bases. The CDR3 has 14 amino acids. Germline assignment: CDR1 DFQATT and CDR2 SNEGSKA (reference sequence). The CDR3 nucleotides are TGCAGTGCTAGAGGACAAAACCTAGCCTATGGCTACACCTTC. This codes for CSARGQNLAYGYTF.